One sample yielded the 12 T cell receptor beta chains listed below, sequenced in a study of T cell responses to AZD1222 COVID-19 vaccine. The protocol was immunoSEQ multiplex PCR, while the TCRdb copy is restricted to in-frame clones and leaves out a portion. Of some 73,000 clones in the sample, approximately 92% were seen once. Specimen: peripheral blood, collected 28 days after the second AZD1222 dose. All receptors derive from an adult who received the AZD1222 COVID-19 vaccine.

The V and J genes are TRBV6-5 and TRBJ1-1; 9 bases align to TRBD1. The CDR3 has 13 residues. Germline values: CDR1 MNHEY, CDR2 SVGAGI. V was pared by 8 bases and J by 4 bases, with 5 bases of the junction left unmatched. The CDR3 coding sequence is TGTGCCAGCCGGACAGGGGTGAGCACTGAAGCTTTCTTT. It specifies CASRTGVSTEAFF.

The CDR3 sequence is CASNGIRASNEQFF. The CDR3 coding sequence is TGTGCCAGCAATGGTATAAGAGCTAGCAATGAGCAGTTCTTC. The J gene is TRBJ2-1, the V gene TRBV5-5; D call uncertain. This CDR3 has 14 residues. With 6 bases removed from V and 6 bases from J, the gap between germline ends came to 16 bases. CDR1 is SGHKS, CDR2 YYEKEE, per germline (reference sequence).

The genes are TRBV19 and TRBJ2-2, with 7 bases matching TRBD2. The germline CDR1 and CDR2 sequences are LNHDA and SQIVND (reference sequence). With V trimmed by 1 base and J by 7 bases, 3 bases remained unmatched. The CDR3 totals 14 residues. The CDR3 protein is CASSIGTRIGELFF. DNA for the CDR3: TGTGCCAGTAGTATAGGGACTAGAATCGGGGAGCTGTTTTTT.

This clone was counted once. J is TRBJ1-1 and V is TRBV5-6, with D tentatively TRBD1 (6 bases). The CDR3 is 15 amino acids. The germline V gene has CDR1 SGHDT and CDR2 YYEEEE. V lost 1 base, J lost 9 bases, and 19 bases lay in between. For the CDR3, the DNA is TGTGCCAGCAGCTTGCTTGTTGGAGGGGGTCTGAAAGCTTTCTTT. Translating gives CASSLLVGGGLKAFF.

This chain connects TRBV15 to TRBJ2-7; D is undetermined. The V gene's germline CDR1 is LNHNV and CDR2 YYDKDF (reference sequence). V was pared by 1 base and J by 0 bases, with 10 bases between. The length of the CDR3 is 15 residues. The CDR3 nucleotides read TGTGCCACCAGCAGAGTACCATTCAGCTCCTACGAGCAGTACTTC. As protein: CATSRVPFSSYEQYF. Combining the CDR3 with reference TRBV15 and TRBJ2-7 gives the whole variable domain DAMVIQNPRYQVTQFGKPVTLSCSQTLNHNVMYWYQQKSSQAPKLLFHYYDKDFNNEADTPDNFQSRRPNTSFCFLDIRSPGLGDTAMYLCATSRVPFSSYEQYFGPGTRLTVT.

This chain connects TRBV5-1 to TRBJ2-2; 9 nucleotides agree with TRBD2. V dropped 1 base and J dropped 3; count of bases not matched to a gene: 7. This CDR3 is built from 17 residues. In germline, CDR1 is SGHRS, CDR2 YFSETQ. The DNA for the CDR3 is TGCGCCAGCAGCTTGTTAGCGGGGGCATTCGACACCGGGGAGCTGTTTTTT. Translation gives CASSLLAGAFDTGELFF.

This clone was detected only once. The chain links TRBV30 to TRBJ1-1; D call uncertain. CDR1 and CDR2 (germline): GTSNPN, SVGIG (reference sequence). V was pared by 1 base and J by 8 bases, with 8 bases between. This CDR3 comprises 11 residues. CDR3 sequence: CAWSGTWEAFF. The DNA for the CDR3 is TGTGCCTGGAGTGGGACTTGGGAAGCTTTCTTT. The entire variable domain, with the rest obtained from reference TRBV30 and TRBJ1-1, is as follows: SQTIHQWPATLVQPVGSPLSLECTVEGTSNPNLYWYRQAAGRGLQLLFYSVGIGQISSEVPQNLSASRPQDRQFILSSKKLLLSDSGFYLCAWSGTWEAFFGQGTRLTVV.

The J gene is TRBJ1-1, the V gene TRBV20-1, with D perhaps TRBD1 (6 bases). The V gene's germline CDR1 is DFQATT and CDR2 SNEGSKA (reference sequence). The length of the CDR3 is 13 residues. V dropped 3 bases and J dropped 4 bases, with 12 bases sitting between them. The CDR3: CSASDRKFTEAFF. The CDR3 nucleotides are TGCAGTGCTAGTGACAGGAAATTCACTGAAGCTTTCTTT.

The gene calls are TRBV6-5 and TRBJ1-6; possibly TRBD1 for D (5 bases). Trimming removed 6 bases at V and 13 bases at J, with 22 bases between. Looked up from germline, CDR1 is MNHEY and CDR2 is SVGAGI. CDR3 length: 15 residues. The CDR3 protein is CASSYIPGAQFPLHF. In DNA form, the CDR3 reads TGTGCCAGCAGCTACATCCCCGGGGCCCAATTCCCCCTCCACTTT.

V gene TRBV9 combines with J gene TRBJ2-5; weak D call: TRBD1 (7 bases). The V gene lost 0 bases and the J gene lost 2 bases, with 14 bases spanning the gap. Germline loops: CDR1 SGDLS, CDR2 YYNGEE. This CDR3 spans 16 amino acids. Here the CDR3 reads CASSVVGGGRQETQYF. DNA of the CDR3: TGTGCCAGCAGCGTAGTAGGAGGGGGCAGACAAGAGACCCAGTACTTC.

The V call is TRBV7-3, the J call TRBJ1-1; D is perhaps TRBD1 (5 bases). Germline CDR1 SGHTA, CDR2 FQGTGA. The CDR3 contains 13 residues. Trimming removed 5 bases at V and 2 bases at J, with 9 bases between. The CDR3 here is CASSRGLNTEAFF. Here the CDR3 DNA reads TGTGCCAGCAGCCGGGGACTTAACACTGAAGCTTTCTTT.

The CDR3 sequence: CASSFIGGRHTGELFF. For the CDR3, the DNA is TGTGCCAGCAGTTTTATAGGGGGGCGTCACACCGGGGAGCTGTTTTTT. The rearrangement uses TRBV28 and TRBJ2-2; D may be TRBD1 or TRBD2 (6 bases each). Germline lookup yields CDR1 MDHEN and CDR2 SYDVKM. Trimming shortened V by 3 bases and J by 3 bases, and 14 bases separated the two germline ends. The length of the CDR3 is 16 residues.